The clone carrying this T cell receptor beta chain was seen just once. Antigen specificity is unknown. The data belong to a study of post-analysis software for immune sequencing data. In the study overall: Clinical courses comprised relapsing-remitting, secondary progressive and progressive-relapsing multiple sclerosis.

Whole-study findings and limits: Normalized Chao1 diversity was significantly lower in multiple sclerosis patients than in controls. Patients used about five TRBV segments, including TRBV5-6, TRBV5-1 and TRBV20-1, more often than controls. Under F measure analysis, samples from one preparation batch co-clustered strongly.

CDR1 and CDR2 (germline): SEHNR, FQNEAQ (reference sequence). Between the trimmed V and J ends, which lost 2 bases and 5 bases, there was a span of 9 bases. The CDR3 is 13 residues long. Unique molecular identifiers were built into the TCR beta cDNA libraries. TCRdb used MiXCR to reprocess the PCR reads, holding one entry per CDR3 protein. The sample records 350,000 to 500,000 distinct CDR3 sequences, over 30% being singletons. Sample: blood. This sequence joins TRBV7-9 and TRBJ2-5; the D gene is possibly TRBD1 (5 bases). The sequence was collected from a girl aged 2 to 10 with multiple sclerosis. As DNA, the CDR3 is TGTGCCAGCAGCTTACTCAGGGCTGAGACCCAGTACTTC. Its protein product is CASSLLRAETQYF.